Included here is one T cell receptor (beta chain) sequence, with context. The V gene's germline CDR1 is MDHEN and CDR2 SYDVKM. The V and J ends lost 8 bases and 6 bases respectively, with 13 bases between them. The CDR3 extends over 12 amino acids. This sample is part of a study of blood T cell repertoires in COVID-19. Study details: Acute and convalescent COVID-19 specimens originated in the United States, Italy and Spain. PBMCs, B-cell-depleted T cells, or T cells were the source of the cDNA or gDNA that made up the material.

Per the original data handling: Reference gene primers were amplified, and this amplification served to estimate nucleated cell counts. Profiled with immunoSEQ multiplex PCR; TCRdb holds only in-frame clones, not every one. V, J and clone size were drawn from that table, and D and trimming were deduced from the DNA. Of around 42,000 clones in the sample, around 90% were seen once. Input material: peripheral blood. V is TRBV28 and J is TRBJ1-2, with unresolved D. The TCR originated in a human donor in a cohort sampled during active COVID-19. In DNA form, the CDR3 reads TGTGCCAGCCTCCCGGGGATTCATGGCTACACCTTC. Protein: CASLPGIHGYTF.